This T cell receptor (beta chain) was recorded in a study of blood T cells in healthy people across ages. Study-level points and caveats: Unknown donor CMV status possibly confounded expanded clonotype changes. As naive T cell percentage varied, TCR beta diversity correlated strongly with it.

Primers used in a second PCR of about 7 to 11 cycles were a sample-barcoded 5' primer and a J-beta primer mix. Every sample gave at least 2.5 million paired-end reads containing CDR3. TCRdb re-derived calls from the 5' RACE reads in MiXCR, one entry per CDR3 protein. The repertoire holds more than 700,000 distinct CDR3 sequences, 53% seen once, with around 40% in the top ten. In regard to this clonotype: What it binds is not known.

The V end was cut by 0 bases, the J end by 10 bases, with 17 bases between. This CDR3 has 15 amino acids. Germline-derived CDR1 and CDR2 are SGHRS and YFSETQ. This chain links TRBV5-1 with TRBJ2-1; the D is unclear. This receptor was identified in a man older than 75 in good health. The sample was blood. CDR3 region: CASSLAVSSIVEQFF. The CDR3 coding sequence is TGCGCCAGCAGCTTGGCCGTATCTTCTATAGTGGAGCAGTTCTTC. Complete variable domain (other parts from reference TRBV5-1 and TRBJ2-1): KAGVTQTPRYLIKTRGQQVTLSCSPISGHRSVSWYQQTPGQGLQFLFEYFSETQRNKGNFPGRFSGRQFSNSRSEMNVSTLELGDSALYLCASSLAVSSIVEQFFGPGTRLTVL.